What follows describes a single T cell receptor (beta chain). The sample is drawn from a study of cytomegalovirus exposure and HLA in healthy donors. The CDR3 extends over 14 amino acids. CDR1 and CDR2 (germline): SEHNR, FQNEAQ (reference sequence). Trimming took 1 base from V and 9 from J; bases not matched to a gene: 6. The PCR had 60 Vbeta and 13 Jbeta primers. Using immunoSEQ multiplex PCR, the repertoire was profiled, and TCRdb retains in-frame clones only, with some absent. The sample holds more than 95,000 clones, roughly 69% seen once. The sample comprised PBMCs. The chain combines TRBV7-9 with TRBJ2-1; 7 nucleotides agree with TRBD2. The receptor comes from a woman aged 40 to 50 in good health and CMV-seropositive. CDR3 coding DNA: TGTGCCAGCAGCTTAGTAGGCGGGAGATCTGAGCAGTTCTTC. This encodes CASSLVGGRSEQFF.